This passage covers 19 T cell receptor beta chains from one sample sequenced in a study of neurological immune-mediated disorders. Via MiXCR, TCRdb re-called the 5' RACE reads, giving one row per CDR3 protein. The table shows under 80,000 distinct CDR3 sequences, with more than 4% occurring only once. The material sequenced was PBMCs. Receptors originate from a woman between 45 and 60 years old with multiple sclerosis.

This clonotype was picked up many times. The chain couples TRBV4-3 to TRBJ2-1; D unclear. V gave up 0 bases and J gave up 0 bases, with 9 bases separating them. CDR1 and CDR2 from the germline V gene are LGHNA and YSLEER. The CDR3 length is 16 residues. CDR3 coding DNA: TGCGCCAGCAGCCAAGAATGGGTCATCTCCTACAATGAGCAGTTCTTC. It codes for CASSQEWVISYNEQFF.

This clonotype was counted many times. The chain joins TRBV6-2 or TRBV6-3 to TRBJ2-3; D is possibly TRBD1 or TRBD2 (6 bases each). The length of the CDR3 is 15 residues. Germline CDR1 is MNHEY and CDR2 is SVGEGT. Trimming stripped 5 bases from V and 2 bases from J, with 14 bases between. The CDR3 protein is CASSRGDRDTDTQYF. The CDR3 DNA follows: TGTGCCAGCAGTAGGGGGGATCGGGACACAGATACGCAGTATTTT.

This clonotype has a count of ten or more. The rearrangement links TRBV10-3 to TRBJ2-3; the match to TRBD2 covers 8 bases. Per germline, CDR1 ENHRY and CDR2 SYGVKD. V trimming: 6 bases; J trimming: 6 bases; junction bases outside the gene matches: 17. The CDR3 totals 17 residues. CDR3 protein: CAIRPRGAGVSADTQYF. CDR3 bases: TGTGCCATCAGGCCGCGGGGGGCCGGGGTCAGTGCTGATACGCAGTATTTT.

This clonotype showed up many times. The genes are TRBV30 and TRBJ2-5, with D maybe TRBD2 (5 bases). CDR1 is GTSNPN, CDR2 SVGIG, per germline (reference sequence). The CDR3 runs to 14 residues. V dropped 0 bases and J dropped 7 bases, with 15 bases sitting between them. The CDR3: CAWSVVSGRGTQYF. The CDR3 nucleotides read TGTGCCTGGAGTGTGGTTTCGGGCCGGGGGACCCAGTACTTC.

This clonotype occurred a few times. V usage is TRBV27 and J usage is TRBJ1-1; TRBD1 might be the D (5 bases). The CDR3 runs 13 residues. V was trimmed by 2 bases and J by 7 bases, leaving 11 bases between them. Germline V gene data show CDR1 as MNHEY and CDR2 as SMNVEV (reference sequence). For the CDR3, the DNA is TGTGCCAGCAGTTTACAGGGATCGGTTGAAGCTTTCTTT. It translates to CASSLQGSVEAFF.

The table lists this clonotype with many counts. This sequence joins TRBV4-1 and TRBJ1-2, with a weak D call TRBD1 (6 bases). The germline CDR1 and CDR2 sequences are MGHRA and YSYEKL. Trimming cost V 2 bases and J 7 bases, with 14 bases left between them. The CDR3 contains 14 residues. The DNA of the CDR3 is TGCGCCAGCAGCCAACCAGCAGGGGAAGGTGGCTACACCTTC. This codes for CASSQPAGEGGYTF.

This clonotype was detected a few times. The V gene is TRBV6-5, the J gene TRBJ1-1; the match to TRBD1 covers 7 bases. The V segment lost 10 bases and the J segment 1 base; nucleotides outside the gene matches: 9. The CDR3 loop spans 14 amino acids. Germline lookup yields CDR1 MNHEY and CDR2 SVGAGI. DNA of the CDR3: TGTGCCAACAGGAGACAGGGTTCGAACACTGAAGCTTTCTTT. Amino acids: CANRRQGSNTEAFF.

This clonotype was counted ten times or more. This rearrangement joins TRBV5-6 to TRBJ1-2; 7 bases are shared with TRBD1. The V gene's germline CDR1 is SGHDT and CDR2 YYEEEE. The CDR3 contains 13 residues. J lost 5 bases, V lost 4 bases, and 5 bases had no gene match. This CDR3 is CASSISTGYGYTF. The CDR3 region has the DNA TGTGCCAGCAGCATATCGACAGGGTATGGCTACACCTTC.

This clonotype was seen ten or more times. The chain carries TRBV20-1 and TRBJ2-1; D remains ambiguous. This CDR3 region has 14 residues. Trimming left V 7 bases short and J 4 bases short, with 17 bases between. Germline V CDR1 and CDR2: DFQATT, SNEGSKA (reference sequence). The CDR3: CSVRRRSMYNEQFF. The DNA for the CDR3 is TGCAGTGTAAGAAGACGAAGTATGTACAATGAGCAGTTCTTC.

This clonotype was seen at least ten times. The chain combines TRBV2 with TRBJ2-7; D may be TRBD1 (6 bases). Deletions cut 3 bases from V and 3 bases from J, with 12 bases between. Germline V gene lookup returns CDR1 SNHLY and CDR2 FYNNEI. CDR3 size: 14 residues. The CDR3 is CASSEGQGFYEQYF. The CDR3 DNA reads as TGTGCCAGCAGTGAGGGGCAGGGGTTCTACGAGCAGTACTTC.

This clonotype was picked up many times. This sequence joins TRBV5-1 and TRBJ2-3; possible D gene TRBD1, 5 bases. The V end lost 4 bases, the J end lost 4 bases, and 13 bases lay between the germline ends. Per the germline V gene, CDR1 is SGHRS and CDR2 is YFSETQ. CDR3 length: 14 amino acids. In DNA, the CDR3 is TGCGCCAGCAGCGAACCGGACATTCCAGATACGCAGTATTTT. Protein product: CASSEPDIPDTQYF.

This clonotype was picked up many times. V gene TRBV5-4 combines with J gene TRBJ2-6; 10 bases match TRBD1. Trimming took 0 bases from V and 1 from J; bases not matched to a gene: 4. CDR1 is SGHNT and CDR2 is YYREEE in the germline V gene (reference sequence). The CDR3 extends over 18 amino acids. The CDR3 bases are TGTGCCAGCAGCTTGGTGGGACAGGGGTGGTCTGGGGCCAACGTCCTGACTTTC. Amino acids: CASSLVGQGWSGANVLTF.

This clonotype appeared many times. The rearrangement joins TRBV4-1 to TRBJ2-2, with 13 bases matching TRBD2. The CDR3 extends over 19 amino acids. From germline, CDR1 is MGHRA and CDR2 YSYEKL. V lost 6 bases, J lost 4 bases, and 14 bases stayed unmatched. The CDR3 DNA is TGCGCCAGCAGGCGCGGACTAGCGGGGGATGGCATCGGCACCGGGGAGCTGTTTTTT. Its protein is CASRRGLAGDGIGTGELFF.

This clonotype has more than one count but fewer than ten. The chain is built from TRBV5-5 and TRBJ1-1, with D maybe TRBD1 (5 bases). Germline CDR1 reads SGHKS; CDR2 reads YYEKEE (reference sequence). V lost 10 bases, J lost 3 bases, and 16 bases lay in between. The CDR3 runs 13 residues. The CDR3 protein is CAWGGPRDTEAFF. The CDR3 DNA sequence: TGTGCCTGGGGGGGTCCGAGGGACACTGAAGCTTTCTTT.

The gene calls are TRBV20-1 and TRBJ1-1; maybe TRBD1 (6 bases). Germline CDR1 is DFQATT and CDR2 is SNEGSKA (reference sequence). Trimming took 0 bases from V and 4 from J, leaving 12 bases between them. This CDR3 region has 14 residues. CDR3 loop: CSARDRTGSTEAFF. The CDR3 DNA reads TGCAGTGCTAGAGATCGAACAGGGAGCACTGAAGCTTTCTTT.

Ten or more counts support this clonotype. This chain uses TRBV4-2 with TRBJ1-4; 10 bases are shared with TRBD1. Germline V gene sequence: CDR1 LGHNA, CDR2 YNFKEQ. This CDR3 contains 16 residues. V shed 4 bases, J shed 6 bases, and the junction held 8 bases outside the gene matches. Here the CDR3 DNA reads TGTGCCAGCAGCCCCATGTCCGGGACAGGGGATGAAAAACTGTTTTTT. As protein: CASSPMSGTGDEKLFF.

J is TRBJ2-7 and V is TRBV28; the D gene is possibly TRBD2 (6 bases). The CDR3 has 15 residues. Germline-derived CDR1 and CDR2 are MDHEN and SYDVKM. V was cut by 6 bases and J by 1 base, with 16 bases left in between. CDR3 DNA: TGTGCCAGCAGCCCTACTGGAGGGAAATCCTACGAGCAGTACTTC. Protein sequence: CASSPTGGKSYEQYF.

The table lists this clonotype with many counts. The CDR3, as DNA: TGTGCCACCAGTCCCGACCGGGACAGGGCGGTCGAGCAGTACTTC. Translated: CATSPDRDRAVEQYF. J is TRBJ2-7 and V is TRBV15; 9 bases align to TRBD1. The germline V gene has CDR1 LNHNV and CDR2 YYDKDF (reference sequence). The length of the CDR3 is 15 residues. The ends lost 6 bases at V and 6 bases at J; junction bases unmatched: 12.

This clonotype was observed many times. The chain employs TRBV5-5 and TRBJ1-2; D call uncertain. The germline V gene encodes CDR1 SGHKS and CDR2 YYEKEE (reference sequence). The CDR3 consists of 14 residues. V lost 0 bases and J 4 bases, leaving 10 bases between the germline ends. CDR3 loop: CASSLGTTSYGYTF. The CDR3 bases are TGTGCCAGCAGCTTGGGTACTACCTCCTATGGCTACACCTTC.